This T cell receptor (beta chain) was profiled in a study of T cells after yellow fever vaccination. This clonotype was detected ten times or more. Its specificity is unknown. From germline, CDR1 is SGHTA and CDR2 FQGTGA. The CDR3 totals 13 residues. V was trimmed by 2 bases and J by 6 bases, leaving 10 bases between them. Study results and caveats: After the booster, approximately 96% of CD4 and around nine tenths of CD8 primary-response clones were re-detected.

From the 5' RACE reads, TCRdb called clonotypes with MiXCR, one entry per CDR3 protein. The data show about 260,000 distinct CDR3 sequences, approximately 5.2% seen once. Source: CD4+ T cells sorted from PBMCs, taken on the day of the yellow fever booster vaccination. The origin of this receptor is a man aged 18 to 30 who received the YFV17D yellow fever vaccine. The chain combines TRBV7-3 with TRBJ1-1, with D possibly being TRBD1 (5 bases). This CDR3 reads CASSLARDSEAFF. The CDR3 nucleotides read TGTGCCAGCAGCTTAGCTAGGGACTCTGAAGCTTTCTTT.